Below, 27 T cell receptor beta chains from the same sample are listed, as sequenced in a study of CD8 T cells in Susac syndrome. A quantity of roughly 0.5 to 1 ug RNA underwent reverse transcription using random hexamers. TCRdb recomputed calls from the immunoSEQ multiplex PCR reads with MiXCR, one row per CDR3 protein. The sample shows about 130,000 distinct CDR3 sequences, 85% to 95% of them seen only once. The sequencing input was CD8+ T cells from PBMCs. The source of these receptors is a human donor with Susac syndrome.

A note on this clonotype: Compared with germline, one end of the junction differs, possibly owing to a read error. The genes are TRBV9 and TRBJ2-4; weak D call: TRBD1 (5 bases). The CDR3 sequence is 15 residues long. CDR1 is SGDLS and CDR2 is YYNGEE in the germline V gene. Here the CDR3 reads CASTVGVYDQGIQYF. Here the CDR3 DNA reads TGTGCCAGCACCGTAGGGGTCTACGATCAAGGCATTCAGTACTTC.

The chain carries TRBV10-2 and TRBJ2-1, with 7 bases lining up with TRBD2. This CDR3 contains 16 residues. Germline CDR1 reads WSHSY; CDR2 reads SAAADI. V dropped 0 bases and J dropped 5; count of bases not matched to a gene: 7. The DNA for the CDR3 is TGCGCCAGCAGTGAGTCGAGTGGGGGACTACACAATGAGCAGTTCTTC. Its protein product is CASSESSGGLHNEQFF.

The chain combines TRBV6-1 with TRBJ2-7, with D maybe TRBD2 (6 bases). The CDR3 runs to 17 residues. The V end lost 7 bases, the J end lost 4 bases, and 26 bases lay between the germline ends. Germline V CDR1 and CDR2: MNHNS, SASEGT. The CDR3, as DNA: TGTGCCAGCACCCACGGGGTAGCGGAGTTTGGGGTTTACGAGCAGTACTTC. This gives the protein CASTHGVAEFGVYEQYF.

In DNA, the CDR3 is TGTGCCAGCAGCCCTTGGGACCTCACAGATACGCAGTATTTT. This codes for CASSPWDLTDTQYF. The chain has TRBV7-9 and TRBJ2-3; D is tentatively TRBD1 or TRBD2 (5 bases each). Germline CDR1 reads SEHNR; CDR2 reads FQNEAQ (reference sequence). The V and J ends lost 5 bases and 2 bases respectively, with 11 bases between them. CDR3 length: 14 residues.

The V call is TRBV29-1, the J call TRBJ1-1; D gene uncertain. Per the germline V gene, CDR1 is SQVTM and CDR2 is ANQGSEA. V was trimmed by 0 bases and J by 1 base, leaving 6 bases between them. This CDR3 is built from 13 residues. The CDR3 reads CSVEDWENTEAFF. In nucleotides, the CDR3 is TGCAGCGTTGAAGATTGGGAGAACACTGAAGCTTTCTTT.

The V call is TRBV27, the J call TRBJ2-2; D call uncertain. Trimming took 2 bases from V and 6 from J, leaving 7 bases between them. CDR3 length: 13 residues. The V gene's germline CDR1 is MNHEY and CDR2 SMNVEV (reference sequence). In nucleotides, the CDR3 is TGTGCCAGCAGTTTAGCCCCTGCCGGGGAGCTGTTTTTT. Translated, it gives CASSLAPAGELFF.

The V call is TRBV4-1, the J call TRBJ2-3; 8 nucleotides align to TRBD2. The CDR3 covers 17 residues. V lost 4 bases, J lost 4 bases, and 13 bases stayed unmatched. Germline V gene sequence: CDR1 MGHRA, CDR2 YSYEKL. The CDR3, as DNA: TGCGCCAGCAGCCCCCTTCCCCGAGCGGGAGTCGCAGATACGCAGTATTTT. Translated: CASSPLPRAGVADTQYF.

This rearrangement joins TRBV24-1 to TRBJ1-1; D gene uncertain. This CDR3 is built from 13 residues. V gave up 3 bases and J gave up 0 bases, with 4 bases separating them. CDR1 and CDR2 (germline): KGHDR, SFDVKD. The CDR3 DNA reads as TGTGCCACCAGTGATGATATGAACACTGAAGCTTTCTTT. Translation: CATSDDMNTEAFF.

The rearrangement joins TRBV7-3 to TRBJ2-6; D call uncertain. The CDR3 covers 15 residues. CDR1 and CDR2 from the germline V gene are SGHTA and FQGTGA. Trimming cost V 5 bases and J 0 bases, with 8 bases left between them. CDR3 amino acids: CASSPEHSGANVLTF. The CDR3 DNA sequence: TGTGCCAGCAGCCCGGAACACTCTGGGGCCAACGTCCTGACTTTC. The full variable domain, in which reference TRBV7-3 and TRBJ2-6 provide the parts outside the CDR3, is GAGVSQTPSNKVTEKGKYVELRCDPISGHTALYWYRQSLGQGPEFLIYFQGTGAADDSGLPNDRFFAVRPEGSVSTLKIQRTERGDSAVYLCASSPEHSGANVLTFGAGSRLTVL.

The rearrangement links TRBV4-1 to TRBJ2-5, with D unresolved. Germline loops: CDR1 MGHRA, CDR2 YSYEKL. The CDR3 is 12 amino acids. The CDR3 is CSSSQVVETQYF. The CDR3 DNA sequence: TGCAGCAGCAGCCAAGTAGTGGAGACCCAGTACTTC.

This CDR3 reads CASSLGGRGHQPQHF. The CDR3 bases are TGTGCCAGCAGTTTAGGAGGCAGGGGACATCAGCCCCAGCATTTT. V usage is TRBV12-3 or TRBV12-4 and J usage is TRBJ1-5; weak D call: TRBD1 (6 bases). CDR3 size: 15 residues. V lost 1 base, J lost 5 bases, and 12 bases lay in between.

The rearrangement joins TRBV5-8 to TRBJ1-2; 7 bases are a match to TRBD1. This CDR3 has 15 residues. The junction had 8 bases not matched to a gene; V was cut back by 3 bases and J by 3 bases. Germline CDR1 is SGHTS and CDR2 is YDEGEE. CDR3 residues: CASSSKQGIYYGYTF. CDR3 nucleotides: TGTGCCAGCAGCTCGAAACAGGGGATCTACTATGGCTACACCTTC.

This clonotype was seen just once. The gene calls are TRBV7-2 and TRBJ2-5; 8 nucleotides line up with TRBD2. The CDR3 totals 18 residues. J was trimmed by 3 bases and V by 5 bases; bases with no gene match: 17. Per the germline V gene, CDR1 is SGHTA and CDR2 is FQGNSA. The CDR3 protein is CASSPALIAGGPEETQYF. As DNA, the CDR3 is TGTGCCAGCAGCCCGGCCCTAATTGCGGGAGGCCCAGAAGAGACCCAGTACTTC.

This clonotype was detected a few times. This rearrangement joins TRBV7-9 to TRBJ2-5; D uncertain. Trimming removed 6 bases at V and 4 bases at J, with 6 bases between. CDR3 length: 11 amino acids. Germline V gene sequence: CDR1 SEHNR, CDR2 FQNEAQ (reference sequence). The CDR3 DNA sequence: TGTGCCAGCAGTTCCCTAGAGACCCAGTACTTC. This translates into CASSSLETQYF.

The chain recombines TRBV4-1 with TRBJ2-2, with TRBD2 matching 15 bases. Per germline, CDR1 MGHRA and CDR2 YSYEKL. V shed 5 bases, J shed 4 bases, and the junction held 8 bases outside the gene matches. The CDR3 is 18 residues long. In DNA form, the CDR3 reads TGCGCCAGCAGCGGACTAGCGGGAGGGCCCAGTGTCACCGGGGAGCTGTTTTTT. It specifies CASSGLAGGPSVTGELFF.

The chain has TRBV24-1 and TRBJ2-3; 7 nucleotides agree with TRBD2. Germline V gives CDR1 KGHDR, CDR2 SFDVKD. This CDR3 region has 14 residues. V dropped 9 bases and J dropped 1; count of bases not matched to a gene: 6. The CDR3 sequence is CATERGLGTDTQYF. The CDR3 DNA reads as TGTGCCACCGAGCGGGGCCTTGGCACAGATACGCAGTATTTT.

This chain connects TRBV27 to TRBJ2-7; 10 positions agree with TRBD2. The germline CDR1 and CDR2 sequences are MNHEY and SMNVEV (reference sequence). Germline trimming cut 2 bases from V and 1 base from J; bases unmatched to any gene: 2. The CDR3 covers 15 residues. The CDR3 loop is CASSLSSGRSYEQYF. The CDR3 DNA sequence: TGTGCCAGCAGTTTAAGTAGCGGGAGGTCCTACGAGCAGTACTTC.

The rearrangement joins TRBV12-3 or TRBV12-4 to TRBJ1-1; 7 bases fit TRBD1. The junction had 2 bases not matched to a gene; V was cut back by 5 bases and J by 11 bases. The CDR3 length is 10 residues. For the CDR3, the DNA is TGTGCCAGCAGTGGACAGGAGGCTTTCTTT. Translation: CASSGQEAFF.

The chain employs TRBV7-9 and TRBJ2-1; 13 nucleotides line up with TRBD2. The V gene's germline CDR1 is SEHNR and CDR2 FQNEAQ (reference sequence). The CDR3 is 15 amino acids. With V trimmed by 3 bases and J by 7 bases, 3 bases remained unmatched. Here the CDR3 DNA reads TGTGCCAGCAGCTTCGGGACTAGCGGGATAAATGAGCAGTTCTTC. It translates to CASSFGTSGINEQFF.

The CDR3 DNA sequence: TGTGCCACCAGCAGAGTAGGAGCGGGAGGAGATACGCAGTATTTT. Its protein product is CATSRVGAGGDTQYF. The chain couples TRBV15 to TRBJ2-3, with 9 bases lining up with TRBD2. The CDR3 has 15 amino acids. CDR1 and CDR2 from the germline V gene are LNHNV and YYDKDF (reference sequence). J gave up 5 bases and V 1 base, and 4 bases lay outside the gene matches.

The chain is built from TRBV5-5 and TRBJ2-6; no definite D call. CDR1 SGHKS and CDR2 YYEKEE come from the germline V gene (reference sequence). The V and J ends lost 3 bases and 1 base respectively, with 8 bases between them. There are 15 residues in the CDR3. The CDR3 protein is CASSSRVSGANVLTF. For the CDR3, the DNA is TGTGCCAGCAGCTCCCGGGTGTCTGGGGCCAACGTCCTGACTTTC.

CDR3 amino acids: CASSEYFRSGTDTQYF. The CDR3, as DNA: TGTGCCAGCAGTGAATATTTCCGGTCCGGCACAGATACGCAGTATTTT. The chain couples TRBV25-1 to TRBJ2-3; D is undetermined. Germline V gene data show CDR1 as MGHDK and CDR2 as SYGVNS. The CDR3 is 16 residues long. V gave up 0 bases and J gave up 1 base, with 11 bases separating them.

The chain links TRBV9 to TRBJ1-1; D not resolved. Germline-derived CDR1 and CDR2 are SGDLS and YYNGEE. Trimming removed 0 bases at V and 1 base at J, with 7 bases between. This CDR3 comprises 14 residues. CDR3 nucleotide sequence: TGTGCCAGCAGCGTAGCTCCCTCGAACACTGAAGCTTTCTTT. Translating gives CASSVAPSNTEAFF.

The V call is TRBV6-2 or TRBV6-3, the J call TRBJ2-6; D not certain. V gave up 7 bases and J gave up 2 bases, with 12 bases separating them. CDR3 length equals 15 residues. Looked up from germline, CDR1 is MNHEY and CDR2 is SVGEGT. The DNA for the CDR3 is TGTGCCAGCACTCAGCGTGGAGCTGGGGCCAACGTCCTGACTTTC. Translated: CASTQRGAGANVLTF.

Only one count was recorded for this clonotype. The rearrangement links TRBV7-9 to TRBJ1-1, with D unresolved. The germline V and J ends were trimmed by 1 base and 7 bases, with 13 bases remaining between them. Germline V lookup: CDR1 SEHNR, CDR2 FQNEAQ (reference sequence). CDR3 length: 14 amino acids. In DNA form, the CDR3 reads TGTGCCAGCAGCTTAGAGGGTCGCCAACATGAAGCTTTCTTT. Its protein product is CASSLEGRQHEAFF.

V gene TRBV28 combines with J gene TRBJ2-1; D might be TRBD1 (5 bases). This CDR3 comprises 15 residues. Germline V gene lookup returns CDR1 MDHEN and CDR2 SYDVKM. V lost 3 bases, J lost 5 bases, and 14 bases lay in between. The CDR3 DNA follows: TGTGCCAGCAGTTTCCAGGGTCCCGTTCACAATGAGCAGTTCTTC. Translated: CASSFQGPVHNEQFF.

The rearrangement uses TRBV10-3 and TRBJ2-1; 7 positions agree with TRBD2. Germline V gene sequence: CDR1 ENHRY, CDR2 SYGVKD. V dropped 3 bases and J dropped 6; count of bases not matched to a gene: 11. The CDR3 has 16 amino acids. CDR3 protein: CAISDPYGGSPNEQFF. Here the CDR3 DNA reads TGTGCCATCAGTGACCCGTACGGCGGGAGCCCCAATGAGCAGTTCTTC.